The 10 T cell receptor beta chains presented below share a single source sample, sequenced in a study of blood T cell repertoires in COVID-19. Assay used: immunoSEQ multiplex PCR; TCRdb lists only in-frame clones, some missing. The sample records approximately 450,000 clones, around 87% being singletons. Sequencing input: PBMCs or T cells enriched from blood (not recorded which). The receptors were sampled from a man younger than 40 who had recovered from COVID-19.

In DNA, the CDR3 is TGTGCCAGCAGCCGGACAAGGATACAACGCGAGCAGTACTTC. Residues: CASSRTRIQREQYF. The chain joins TRBV6-5 to TRBJ2-7, with D perhaps matching TRBD1 (5 bases). This CDR3 contains 14 residues. Germline values: CDR1 MNHEY, CDR2 SVGAGI. V shed 6 bases and J shed 6 bases, with 18 bases lying between them.

CDR3 in amino acids: CATSEAGLAAGELFF. CDR3 nucleotides: TGTGCCACCAGTGAAGCGGGACTAGCAGCCGGGGAGCTGTTTTTT. The chain joins TRBV24-1 to TRBJ2-2, with 9 nucleotides matching TRBD2. CDR1 and CDR2 from the germline V gene are KGHDR and SFDVKD. V shed 4 bases, J shed 6 bases, and the junction held 5 bases outside the gene matches. The CDR3 covers 15 residues.

The chain couples TRBV28 to TRBJ1-5; the D is unclear. V was cut by 5 bases and J by 6 bases, with 14 bases left in between. The CDR3 length is 14 residues. In germline, CDR1 is MDHEN, CDR2 SYDVKM. The CDR3 bases are TGTGCCAGCAGTCACGGGGAGATAGTTCAGCCCCAGCATTTT. Protein: CASSHGEIVQPQHF. The full variable domain, its missing parts supplied by reference TRBV28 and TRBJ1-5, is DVKVTQSSRYLVKRTGEKVFLECVQDMDHENMFWYRQDPGLGLRLIYFSYDVKMKEKGDIPEGYSVSREKKERFSLILESASTNQTSMYLCASSHGEIVQPQHFGDGTRLSIL.

The rearrangement links TRBV28 to TRBJ2-5; the D is unclear. The V gene's germline CDR1 is MDHEN and CDR2 SYDVKM. The CDR3 contains 16 residues. V shed 3 bases and J shed 5 bases, with 19 bases lying between them. CDR3 nucleotide sequence: TGTGCCAGCAGTTTGGTCTCCCTAAGCGATGTTGAGACCCAGTACTTC. Protein: CASSLVSLSDVETQYF.

The rearrangement joins TRBV30 to TRBJ1-6; 10 bases match TRBD1. With V trimmed by 2 bases and J by 0 bases, 4 bases remained unmatched. Germline V CDR1 and CDR2: GTSNPN, SVGIG (reference sequence). The CDR3 extends over 17 amino acids. The CDR3 spells CAWSRQGAASYNSPLHF. In nucleotides, the CDR3 is TGTGCCTGGAGTAGACAGGGGGCAGCCTCCTATAATTCACCCCTCCACTTT.

This chain links TRBV28 with TRBJ1-2; 10 nucleotides align to TRBD1. The CDR3 spans 18 residues. CDR1 MDHEN and CDR2 SYDVKM come from the germline V gene. After removal of 4 bases from V and 0 bases from J, the junction contained 11 bases not matched to a gene. The CDR3 sequence: CASSSARQGAKANYGYTF. The CDR3, as DNA: TGTGCCAGCAGTTCGGCCAGACAGGGGGCGAAGGCTAACTATGGCTACACCTTC.

The gene calls are TRBV5-4 and TRBJ1-1; possible D gene TRBD1, 6 bases. V lost 4 bases to trimming and J lost 11 bases, with 18 bases between them. CDR3 length: 13 amino acids. The germline gives CDR1 SGHNT, CDR2 YYREEE (reference sequence). CDR3 loop: CASSPPRQVGAFF. The CDR3 coding sequence is TGTGCCAGCAGCCCCCCCCGACAGGTCGGGGCTTTCTTT.

This chain uses TRBV19 with TRBJ2-7; 9 nucleotides match TRBD2. Germline V gene data show CDR1 as LNHDA and CDR2 as SQIVND (reference sequence). The CDR3 has 14 residues. Germline trimming cut 5 bases from V and 2 bases from J; bases unmatched to any gene: 4. In DNA, the CDR3 is TGTGCCAGTAGTGCTAGCGGGGAGCCCTACGAGCAGTACTTC. Encoded protein: CASSASGEPYEQYF.

The chain couples TRBV4-2 to TRBJ1-3; D unclear. The CDR3 sequence is 13 residues long. In germline, CDR1 is LGHNA, CDR2 YNFKEQ. The V gene lost 4 bases and the J gene lost 0 bases, with 4 bases spanning the gap. DNA for the CDR3: TGTGCCAGCAGCCTGGCCTCTGGAAACACCATATATTTT. Translated: CASSLASGNTIYF.

The chain couples TRBV12-5 to TRBJ1-2; D is unresolved. The CDR3 contains 18 residues. The V end was cut by 0 bases, the J end by 8 bases, with 25 bases between. In germline, CDR1 is LGHNT, CDR2 FRNRAP. CDR3 nucleotide sequence: TGTGCTAGTGGTTTGGTAGCAGGTAGCGGAGCCGCCCCACACGGCTACACCTTC. This codes for CASGLVAGSGAAPHGYTF. The variable domain in full, completed from reference TRBV12-5 and TRBJ1-2, reads DARVTQTPRHKVTEMGQEVTMRCQPILGHNTVFWYRQTMMQGLELLAYFRNRAPLDDSGMPKDRFSAEMPDATLATLKIQPSEPRDSAVYFCASGLVAGSGAAPHGYTFGSGTRLTVV.